The clone carrying this T cell receptor (beta chain) has only one observation. Enrollment of patients from Seattle took place during active infection, with longitudinal follow-up. This sample stems from a study of blood T cell repertoires in COVID-19. Study-level background: The United States, Italy and Spain provided the acute and convalescent COVID-19 samples. The analysed material was cDNA or gDNA that came from T cells, B-cell-depleted T cells, or PBMCs.

Original handling: Reference gene primers were amplified, and this amplification served to estimate nucleated cell counts. The protocol was immunoSEQ multiplex PCR, while the TCRdb copy is restricted to in-frame clones and leaves out a portion. The D gene and trimming were derived from the DNA, and the V and J assignments and clone size from that table. The repertoire holds approximately 300,000 clones, about 80% seen once, with around 14% in the top ten. Germline loops: CDR1 LNHDA, CDR2 SQIVND (reference sequence). After removal of 4 bases from V and 7 bases from J, the junction contained 14 bases not matched to a gene. The CDR3 length is 16 residues.

The source is a person aged 70 to 85 with COVID-19, enrolled during active disease. Sequencing input: peripheral blood. The V call is TRBV19, the J call TRBJ1-1, with 8 nucleotides matching TRBD1. DNA for the CDR3: TGTGCCAGTAGTAGACACCGGACAGGGTACATGGATGAAGCTTTCTTT. Amino acids: CASSRHRTGYMDEAFF.